These T cell receptor beta chains were read from a single sample in a study of blood T cell repertoires in COVID-19. Generated by immunoSEQ multiplex PCR, the TCRdb table keeps only in-frame clones and is missing some. The table includes roughly 200,000 clones, around three quarters detected once. The sample taken for sequencing was peripheral blood. These receptors came from a woman between 65 and 79 years old with acute or convalescent COVID-19. The CDR3 runs from the conserved cysteine through the conserved F or W. D genes are given only for firm matches. Expanded clones get a size class; other rows say once, few or many, or leave the size out.

.,TRBV6-5,TRBD2,TRBJ2-7,TGTGCCAGCATGCCCTTAGGGAGGGCCTACGAGCAGTACTTC,CASMPLGRAYEQYF
.,TRBV27,.,TRBJ2-1,TGTGCCAGCAGGTCGGACTACCGCAATGAGCAGTTCTTC,CASRSDYRNEQFF
.,TRBV11-2,TRBD2,TRBJ2-1,TGTGCCAGCAGCCTGACTAGCGGGAGCTATGACAATGAGCAGTTCTTC,CASSLTSGSYDNEQFF
.,TRBV7-9,TRBD1,TRBJ2-1,TGTGCCAGCAGTCCCGGGACAGGGAACGAGCAGTTCTTC,CASSPGTGNEQFF
.,TRBV5-4,TRBD2,TRBJ2-3,TGTGCCAGCAGTTCTCTAGCGGGCCCCACAGATACGCAGTATTTT,CASSSLAGPTDTQYF
.,TRBV30,TRBD1,TRBJ2-3,TGTGCCTGGAGGGCCGGGACAGGGTTCCCAGATACGCAGTATTTT,CAWRAGTGFPDTQYF
.,TRBV7-2,.,TRBJ1-6,TGTGCCAGCAGCTCAACGGTTTCCCTCCACTTT,CASSSTVSLHF
.,TRBV10-1,TRBD1,TRBJ1-5,TGCGCCAGCAGTGAAACCGGGACAGGGACTCAGCCCCAGCATTTT,CASSETGTGTQPQHF
.,TRBV12-3/TRBV12-4,.,TRBJ1-2,TGTGCCAGCAGTTTGGCCCAGGACTATGGCTACACCTTC,CASSLAQDYGYTF
.,TRBV11-3,TRBD2,TRBJ2-3,TGTGCCAGCAGCTTAGAGGCCACTAGCGGCACAGATACGCAGTATTTT,CASSLEATSGTDTQYF
.,TRBV19,.,TRBJ2-7,TGTGCCAGTAGTATTGGAGGGGAGATCCACGAGCAGTACTTC,CASSIGGEIHEQYF
.,TRBV6-5,TRBD1,TRBJ2-7,TGTGCCAGCCGCAGGGGGTGGGACGAGCAGTACTTC,CASRRGWDEQYF
.,TRBV5-6,TRBD1,TRBJ2-1,TGTGCCAGCAGCTTGGGGACAGGGGGCCGGAATGAGCAGTTCTTC,CASSLGTGGRNEQFF
.,TRBV6-6,.,TRBJ1-2,TGTGCCAGCAGGCTAGGGGGTTCTGAGGGCTACACCTTC,CASRLGGSEGYTF
.,TRBV6-5,TRBD2,TRBJ2-2,TGTGCCAGCAGGCGGGAGGGGGCGTACGGGGAGCTGTTTTTT,CASRREGAYGELFF
few,TRBV27,TRBD1,TRBJ1-2,TGTGCCAGCAGGCAGACAGGGGGCTCGGGCTATGGCTACACCTTC,CASRQTGGSGYGYTF
once,TRBV2,.,TRBJ1-1,TGTGCCAGCAGTTTAGCCTCAGGGGAGAACACTGAAGCTTTCTTT,CASSLASGENTEAFF
.,TRBV10-3,.,TRBJ1-3,TGTGCCATCAGTGAGTCCGGCGGGACTGGAAACACCATATATTTT,CAISESGGTGNTIYF
many,TRBV2,TRBD1,TRBJ1-1,TGTGCCAGCAGAGCCTCCGGGACAGGGGGCACTGAAGCTTTCTTT,CASRASGTGGTEAFF
.,TRBV9,.,TRBJ2-7,TGTGCCAGCAGCGTAACTCCTAGCTCGGTCTACGAGCAGTACTTC,CASSVTPSSVYEQYF
.,TRBV18,TRBD1,TRBJ1-3,TGTGCCAGCTCACAGGACAGGGGGCAATCTGGAAACACCATATATTTT,CASSQDRGQSGNTIYF
.,TRBV28,.,TRBJ2-7,TGTGCCAGCAGTTTATGGGGCGCGTCGTACGAGCAGTACTTC,CASSLWGASYEQYF
.,TRBV7-2,.,TRBJ1-4,TGTGCCAGCAGCTCTAGTGGCAGGGGTGGTGAAAAACTGTTTTTT,CASSSSGRGGEKLFF
once,TRBV6-5,.,TRBJ1-2,TGTGCCAGCAGCAACAGGGCAGGCTACACCTTC,CASSNRAGYTF